Following are 23 T cell receptor beta chains from one sample sequenced in a study of Graves' ophthalmopathy and Graves' hyperthyroidism. RNA transcripts were the template, and TCR beta CDR3 regions were amplified from them. Second-round multiplex PCR came after a first-round RT-PCR that employed HTBI primers. TCRdb passed the multiplex PCR reads through MiXCR, listing each CDR3 protein once. This table holds hundreds of thousands of distinct CDR3 sequences, 40% found once. The sequenced sample was peripheral blood. Source of these receptors: an adult man with Graves' ophthalmopathy.

The rearrangement links TRBV2 to TRBJ1-1; D remains ambiguous. V was cut by 6 bases and J by 4 bases, with 12 bases left in between. The germline V gene has CDR1 SNHLY and CDR2 FYNNEI. The CDR3 is 13 amino acids. The CDR3 spells CASRREGITEAFF. In nucleotides, the CDR3 is TGTGCCAGCAGGAGGGAGGGTATCACTGAAGCTTTCTTT.

This clonotype has a count of ten or more. The chain links TRBV7-9 to TRBJ2-5, with D uncertain. V gave up 6 bases and J gave up 5 bases, with 13 bases separating them. CDR1 is SEHNR and CDR2 is FQNEAQ in the germline V gene (reference sequence). The CDR3 extends over 13 amino acids. CDR3 loop: CASRLPGEETQYF. As DNA, the CDR3 is TGTGCCAGCAGACTTCCGGGCGAGGAGACCCAGTACTTC.

This clonotype occurred many times. V gene TRBV24-1 combines with J gene TRBJ1-5, with 7 bases lining up with TRBD1. The germline gives CDR1 KGHDR, CDR2 SFDVKD. CDR3 length: 15 residues. After removal of 5 bases from V and 2 bases from J, the junction contained 5 bases not matched to a gene. The CDR3 sequence is CATSAPGQGNQPQHF. CDR3 nucleotides: TGTGCCACCAGTGCCCCTGGACAGGGCAATCAGCCCCAGCATTTT.

Concerning this clonotype itself: Since no conserved phenylalanine or tryptophan closes the CDR3, a read error is the likely cause. It is unclear where the CDR3 begins or ends on the DNA, so no DNA is shown, and the CDR3 is as TCRdb lists it. The gene calls are TRBV25-1 and TRBJ2-5. A total of 13 residues make up the CDR3, ends included. Germline loops: CDR1 MGHDK, CDR2 SYGVNS. The CDR3 reads CASTTDPAKDPVL.

Concerning this clonotype: Likely a read error: the CDR3 ends without its conserved phenylalanine or tryptophan. V usage is TRBV11-1 and J usage is TRBJ2-5; D remains ambiguous. The length of the CDR3 is 14 residues. Trimming removed 2 bases from V and 1 base from J, with 8 bases in between. Germline assignment: CDR1 SGHAT and CDR2 FQDESV (reference sequence). In DNA form, the CDR3 reads TGTGCCAGCAGCTTACCGAGTCTCCAAGAGACCCAGTACGTC. It translates to CASSLPSLQETQYV.

This clonotype came up many times. V and J are TRBV5-4 and TRBJ1-1, with TRBD1 identical over 7 bases. J was trimmed by 1 base and V by 4 bases; bases with no gene match: 7. The CDR3 contains 15 residues. Germline V gives CDR1 SGHNT, CDR2 YYREEE (reference sequence). CDR3 loop: CASSTGGQRNTEAFF. CDR3 nucleotides: TGTGCCAGCAGCACCGGGGGACAGAGGAACACTGAAGCTTTCTTT.

The V call is TRBV25-1, the J call TRBJ1-2; D possibly corresponds to TRBD1 (6 bases). The germline CDR1 and CDR2 sequences are MGHDK and SYGVNS. The CDR3 totals 14 residues. V gave up 3 bases and J gave up 6 bases, with 14 bases separating them. The DNA of the CDR3 is TGTGCCAGCAGTGATCCCCGCACAGGGAATGGCTACACCTTC. Its protein is CASSDPRTGNGYTF.

The V gene is TRBV12-3 or TRBV12-4, the J gene TRBJ2-5; the D gene is possibly TRBD1 (6 bases). The CDR3 runs to 12 residues. The DNA of the CDR3 is TGTGCTAGCCGGACAGTGAAGGAGACCCAGTACTTC. Protein product: CASRTVKETQYF.

The CDR3 nucleotides are TGCAGTGCGGGGGGGTCCGGACTAGCGGCCCCCTACGAGCAGTACTTC. Its protein product is CSAGGSGLAAPYEQYF. V is TRBV20-1 and J is TRBJ2-7, with 10 bases identical to TRBD2. The CDR3 runs 16 residues. Germline V gene sequence: CDR1 DFQATT, CDR2 SNEGSKA (reference sequence). The V gene end was trimmed by 6 bases and the J gene end by 2 bases; junction bases not matched to a gene: 13.

With respect to this clonotype: At one end, the junction sequence differs from germline, possibly due to a read error. The V and J genes are TRBV7-9 and TRBJ2-7; 9 bases are a match to TRBD1. The V gene's germline CDR1 is SEHNR and CDR2 FQNEAQ (reference sequence). CDR3 length equals 14 residues. The CDR3 nucleotides read TGCGCCAGCAGCCAAGAACGGACAGGGGACGAGCAGTACTTC. It yields the protein CASSQERTGDEQYF.

This clonotype has just a few counts. The rearrangement joins TRBV12-5 to TRBJ1-2; maybe TRBD1 (5 bases). CDR1 is LGHNT, CDR2 FRNRAP, per germline. Trimming left V 1 base short and J 5 bases short, with 20 bases between. The CDR3 has 17 residues. The DNA for the CDR3 is TGTGCTAGTGGTTTGGCCACGGGGGAGGGAGCCAATTATGGCTACACCTTC. It encodes CASGLATGEGANYGYTF. Supplemented by reference TRBV12-5 and TRBJ1-2, the full variable domain reads DARVTQTPRHKVTEMGQEVTMRCQPILGHNTVFWYRQTMMQGLELLAYFRNRAPLDDSGMPKDRFSAEMPDATLATLKIQPSEPRDSAVYFCASGLATGEGANYGYTFGSGTRLTVV.

The V and J genes are TRBV4-1 and TRBJ2-7; D might be TRBD2 (6 bases). The CDR3 contains 16 residues. V was cut by 6 bases and J by 1 base, with 19 bases left in between. Germline assignment: CDR1 MGHRA and CDR2 YSYEKL. This CDR3 reads CASSRSELADSYEQYF. The DNA for the CDR3 is TGCGCCAGCAGTCGCTCAGAACTAGCAGATTCCTACGAGCAGTACTTC.

The chain links TRBV10-3 to TRBJ2-5, with 7 bases matching TRBD2. The V segment lost 10 bases and the J segment 4 bases; nucleotides outside the gene matches: 9. From germline, CDR1 is ENHRY and CDR2 SYGVKD. The CDR3 spans 13 residues. The CDR3 DNA follows: TGTGCCAGCAGGGAGGGACGAGGAGAGACCCAGTACTTC. Translated, it gives CASREGRGETQYF.

This clonotype came up many times. The gene calls are TRBV25-1 and TRBJ1-1; unclear D gene. Germline loops: CDR1 MGHDK, CDR2 SYGVNS. Trimming took 10 bases from V and 6 from J, leaving 18 bases between them. This CDR3 is built from 13 residues. CDR3 nucleotide sequence: TGTGCCAACAACGGGCAGCACGTAGCTGAAGCTTTCTTT. It yields the protein CANNGQHVAEAFF.

Worth noting for this clonotype: An end of the junction differs from the germline gene, which may be a read error. This chain joins TRBV7-3 and TRBJ2-5, with a weak D call TRBD2 (6 bases). The germline V gene has CDR1 SGHTA and CDR2 FQGTGA. This CDR3 has 14 amino acids. Written as DNA, the CDR3 is TGTGCCAGCAGCTCCCGGGACTCGGGAGAGACCCAGCACTTC. Translated, it gives CASSSRDSGETQHF. The variable domain in full, with the rest retrieved from reference TRBV7-3 and TRBJ2-5, is GAGVSQTPSNKVTEKGKYVELRCDPISGHTALYWYRQSLGQGPEFLIYFQGTGAADDSGLPNDRFFAVRPEGSVSTLKIQRTERGDSAVYLCASSSRDSGETQHFGPGTRLLVL.

The chain has TRBV29-1 and TRBJ2-5, with D maybe TRBD1 (5 bases). The DNA matches TRBJ2-4 better at its end, which makes the J call doubtful. Germline CDR1 reads SQVTM; CDR2 reads ANQGSEA. This CDR3 region has 12 residues. The CDR3 sequence: CSARVAKNIQYF. The CDR3 bases are TGCAGCGCCAGGGTAGCCAAAAACATTCAGTACTTC.

This clonotype was observed a handful of times. The J gene is TRBJ1-1, the V gene TRBV20-1, with D perhaps matching TRBD1 (6 bases). Germline CDR1 is DFQATT and CDR2 is SNEGSKA (reference sequence). The length of the CDR3 is 14 residues. Trimming stripped 0 bases from V and 0 bases from J, with 8 bases between. The chain's CDR3 is CSAREGHMNTEAFF. The DNA of the CDR3 is TGCAGTGCTAGAGAGGGACACATGAACACTGAAGCTTTCTTT.

This clonotype was seen a handful of times. The chain recombines TRBV20-1 with TRBJ2-6; D is perhaps TRBD2 (6 bases). The CDR3 length is 15 residues. The V gene lost 2 bases and the J gene lost 0 bases, with 8 bases spanning the gap. Per the germline V gene, CDR1 is DFQATT and CDR2 is SNEGSKA (reference sequence). The CDR3 DNA reads TGCAGTGCTAGACCGGGGGACTCTGGGGCCAACGTCCTGACTTTC. It translates to CSARPGDSGANVLTF.

The rearrangement links TRBV5-1 to TRBJ2-5, with 7 bases that match TRBD1. This CDR3 spans 15 amino acids. Germline trimming cut 4 bases from V and 3 bases from J; bases unmatched to any gene: 9. Germline values: CDR1 SGHRS, CDR2 YFSETQ. CDR3 coding DNA: TGCGCCAGCAGCCCGGGGACAGCCACTGAAGAGACCCAGTACTTC. Translated: CASSPGTATEETQYF.

This clonotype appeared once. CDR3 in DNA: TGCAGCGTTGAAGACCGACAGGGGAGACTGTTTTTT. This codes for CSVEDRQGRLFF. This chain uses TRBV29-1 with TRBJ1-4, with 8 bases identical to TRBD1. With 0 bases clipped from V and 13 bases from J, the junction kept 4 bases outside the gene matches. In germline, CDR1 is SQVTM, CDR2 ANQGSEA. The CDR3 is made up of 12 amino acids. Combining the CDR3 with reference TRBV29-1 and TRBJ1-4 gives the whole variable domain SAVISQKPSRDICQRGTSLTIQCQVDSQVTMMFWYRQQPGQSLTLIATANQGSEATYESGFVIDKFPISRPNLTFSTLTVSNMSPEDSSIYLCSVEDRQGRLFFGSGTQLSVL.

This chain links TRBV19 with TRBJ1-2; D call uncertain. Germline CDR1 and CDR2: LNHDA and SQIVND (reference sequence). Between the trimmed V and J ends, which lost 5 bases and 7 bases, there was a span of 14 bases. The CDR3 consists of 13 residues. DNA for the CDR3: TGTGCCAGTAGTCCGCCTTCGACGTCTGGCTACACCTTC. This gives the protein CASSPPSTSGYTF.

Ten or more counts support this clonotype. V and J are TRBV7-6 and TRBJ1-4, with D unclear. The germline CDR1 and CDR2 sequences are SGHVS and FNYEAQ. The germline V and J ends were trimmed by 1 base and 7 bases, with 10 bases remaining between them. The CDR3 extends over 14 amino acids. CDR3 amino acids: CASSLGPLREKLFF. The CDR3 nucleotides read TGTGCCAGCAGCTTAGGTCCCTTACGTGAAAAACTGTTTTTT.

Comment on this clonotype: A read error may be the cause here, since a much bigger clone is one base away. The V and J genes are TRBV20-1 and TRBJ2-5; perhaps TRBD1 as D (6 bases). Germline CDR1 is DFQATT and CDR2 is SNEGSKA (reference sequence). The CDR3 loop spans 12 amino acids. The DNA of the CDR3 is TGCAGAGCAGGACAGCCCCAAGAGACCCGGTACTTC. Amino acid sequence: CRAGQPQETRYF.